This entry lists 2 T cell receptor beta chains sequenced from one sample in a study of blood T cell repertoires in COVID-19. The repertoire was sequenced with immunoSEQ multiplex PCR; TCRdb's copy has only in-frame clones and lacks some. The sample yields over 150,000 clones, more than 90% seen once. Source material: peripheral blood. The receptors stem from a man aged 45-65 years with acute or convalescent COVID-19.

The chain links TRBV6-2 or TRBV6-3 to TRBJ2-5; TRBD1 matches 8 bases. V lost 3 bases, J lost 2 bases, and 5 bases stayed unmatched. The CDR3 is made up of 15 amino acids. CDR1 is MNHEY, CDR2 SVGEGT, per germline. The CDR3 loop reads CASSYRTGSQETQYF. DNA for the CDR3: TGTGCCAGCAGTTATAGGACAGGGTCACAAGAGACCCAGTACTTC.

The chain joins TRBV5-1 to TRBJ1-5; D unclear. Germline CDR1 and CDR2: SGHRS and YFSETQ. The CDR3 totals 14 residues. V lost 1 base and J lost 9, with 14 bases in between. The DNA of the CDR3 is TGCGCCAGCAGCTTGTATGCAGGCGAGGGGCCCCAGCATTTT. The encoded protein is CASSLYAGEGPQHF.